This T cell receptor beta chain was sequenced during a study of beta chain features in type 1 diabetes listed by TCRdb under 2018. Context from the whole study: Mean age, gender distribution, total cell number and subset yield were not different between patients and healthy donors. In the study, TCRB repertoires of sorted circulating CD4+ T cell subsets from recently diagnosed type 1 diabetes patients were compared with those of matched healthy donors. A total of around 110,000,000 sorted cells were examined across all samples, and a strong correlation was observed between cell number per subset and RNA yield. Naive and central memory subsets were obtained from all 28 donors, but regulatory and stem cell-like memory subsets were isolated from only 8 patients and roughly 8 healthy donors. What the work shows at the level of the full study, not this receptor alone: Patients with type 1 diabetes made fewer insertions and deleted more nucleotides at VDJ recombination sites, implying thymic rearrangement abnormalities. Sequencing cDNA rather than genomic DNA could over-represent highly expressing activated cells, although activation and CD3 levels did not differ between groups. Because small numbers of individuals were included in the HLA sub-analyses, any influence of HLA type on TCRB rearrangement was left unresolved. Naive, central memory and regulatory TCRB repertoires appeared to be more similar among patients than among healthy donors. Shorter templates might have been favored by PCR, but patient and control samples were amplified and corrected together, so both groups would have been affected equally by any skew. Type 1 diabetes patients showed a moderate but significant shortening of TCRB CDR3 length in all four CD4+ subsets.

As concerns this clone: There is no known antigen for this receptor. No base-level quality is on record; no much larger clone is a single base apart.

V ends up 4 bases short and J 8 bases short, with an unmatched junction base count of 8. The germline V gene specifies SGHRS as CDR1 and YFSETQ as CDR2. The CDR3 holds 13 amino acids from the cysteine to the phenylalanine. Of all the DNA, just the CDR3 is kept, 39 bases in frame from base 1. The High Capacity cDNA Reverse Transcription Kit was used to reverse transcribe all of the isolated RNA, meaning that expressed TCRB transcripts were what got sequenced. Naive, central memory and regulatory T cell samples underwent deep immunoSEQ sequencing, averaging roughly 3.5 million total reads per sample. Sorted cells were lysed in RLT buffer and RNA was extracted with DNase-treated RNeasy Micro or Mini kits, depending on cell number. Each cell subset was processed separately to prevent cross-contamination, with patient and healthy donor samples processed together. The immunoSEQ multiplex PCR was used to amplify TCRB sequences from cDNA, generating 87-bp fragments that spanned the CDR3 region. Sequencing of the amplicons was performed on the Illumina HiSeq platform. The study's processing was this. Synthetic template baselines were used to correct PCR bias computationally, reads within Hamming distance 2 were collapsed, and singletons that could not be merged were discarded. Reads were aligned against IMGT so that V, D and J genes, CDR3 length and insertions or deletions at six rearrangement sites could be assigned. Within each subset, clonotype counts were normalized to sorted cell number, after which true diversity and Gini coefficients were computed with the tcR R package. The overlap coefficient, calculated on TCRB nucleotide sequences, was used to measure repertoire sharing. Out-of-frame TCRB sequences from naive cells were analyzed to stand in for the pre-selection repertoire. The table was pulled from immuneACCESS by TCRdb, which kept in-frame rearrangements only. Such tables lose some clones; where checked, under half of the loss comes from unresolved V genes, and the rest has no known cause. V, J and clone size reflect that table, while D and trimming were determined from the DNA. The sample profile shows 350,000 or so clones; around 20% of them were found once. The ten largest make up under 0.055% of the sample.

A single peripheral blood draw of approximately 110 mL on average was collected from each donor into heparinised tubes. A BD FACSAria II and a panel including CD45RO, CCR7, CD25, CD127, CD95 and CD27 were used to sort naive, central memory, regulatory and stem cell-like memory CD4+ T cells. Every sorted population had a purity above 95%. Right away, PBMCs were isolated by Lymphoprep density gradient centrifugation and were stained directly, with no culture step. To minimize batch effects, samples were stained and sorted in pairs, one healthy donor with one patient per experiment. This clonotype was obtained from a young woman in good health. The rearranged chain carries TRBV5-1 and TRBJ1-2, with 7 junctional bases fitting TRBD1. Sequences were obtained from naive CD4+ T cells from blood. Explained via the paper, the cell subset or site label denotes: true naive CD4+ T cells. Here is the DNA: TGCGCCAGCAGCATACGGACAGGTTTCGGCTACACCTTC. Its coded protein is CASSIRTGFGYTF.